The 9 T cell receptor beta chains below come from one sample, sequenced in a study of identical twins. MiXCR, run by TCRdb on the 5' RACE reads, gives a single entry per CDR3 protein. The sample lists roughly 290,000 distinct CDR3 sequences, roughly 9% occurring once. The data were also submitted as part of a second study, on yellow fever vaccine responses in identical twins.

Sequenced input: CD8+ T cells sorted from blood. All receptors come from a woman aged 18-29 years in good health.

This clonotype occurred many times. The chain carries TRBV29-1 and TRBJ2-1, with D perhaps given as TRBD1 or TRBD2 (5 bases each). This CDR3 is 11 amino acids long. The V gene's germline CDR1 is SQVTM and CDR2 ANQGSEA. The ends were cut back, 6 bases at V and 5 bases at J, with 8 bases in the middle. For the CDR3, the DNA is TGCAGCGTCGAGGGGAACAATGAGCAGTTCTTC. It encodes CSVEGNNEQFF.

This clonotype was found many times. J is TRBJ2-1 and V is TRBV7-9; D may correspond to TRBD1 or TRBD2 (5 bases each). From germline, CDR1 is SEHNR and CDR2 FQNEAQ (reference sequence). V was pared by 11 bases and J by 1 base, with 18 bases between. The CDR3 length is 15 residues. The CDR3 DNA reads as TGTGCCGTCCCCGGTGGGGGACCGTCCTACAATGAGCAGTTCTTC. It encodes CAVPGGGPSYNEQFF.

This clonotype was detected ten times or more. V gene TRBV10-3 combines with J gene TRBJ1-1; perhaps TRBD1 as D (5 bases). CDR1 and CDR2 (germline): ENHRY, SYGVKD. This CDR3 is built from 14 residues. Between the trimmed V and J ends, which lost 4 bases and 3 bases, there was a span of 12 bases. The DNA for the CDR3 is TGTGCCATCAGTGGAGGGGTGGGGGACACTGAAGCTTTCTTT. It specifies CAISGGVGDTEAFF.

This clonotype was recorded a few times. V usage is TRBV11-2 and J usage is TRBJ2-7; a possible D gene is TRBD1 (5 bases). In germline, CDR1 is SGHAT, CDR2 FQNNGV. The CDR3 runs to 12 residues. V was clipped by 5 bases and J by 4 bases, with 9 bases between them. CDR3 DNA: TGTGCCAGCAGCCCACGACAGTACGAGCAGTACTTC. Amino acids: CASSPRQYEQYF.

In this sample, this clonotype turned up a few times. The J gene is TRBJ2-7, the V gene TRBV7-6, with TRBD2 matching 8 bases. The length of the CDR3 is 14 residues. Trimming took 5 bases from V and 5 from J; bases not matched to a gene: 8. Germline values: CDR1 SGHVS, CDR2 FNYEAQ. The CDR3 DNA is TGTGCCAGCAGCGCCCGGGGGGGGGCTAACGAGCAGTACTTC. It is translated as CASSARGGANEQYF.

J is TRBJ1-2 and V is TRBV13, with 7 bases aligning to TRBD1. CDR3 length equals 15 residues. Germline V gene lookup returns CDR1 PRHDT and CDR2 FYEKMQ (reference sequence). Trimming at V came to 5 bases and at J to 2 bases, leaving 8 bases not matched to a gene. CDR3: CASSTRQGFNYGYTF. The CDR3 nucleotides read TGTGCCAGCAGCACGCGACAGGGCTTCAACTATGGCTACACCTTC.

This clonotype was seen a few times. This sequence joins TRBV27 and TRBJ1-2, with TRBD1 as a possible D gene (5 bases). Germline V lookup: CDR1 MNHEY, CDR2 SMNVEV (reference sequence). The CDR3 sequence is 14 residues long. With 5 bases removed from V and 4 bases from J, the gap between germline ends came to 14 bases. CDR3 loop: CASSGTGTVYGYTF. CDR3 sequence (DNA): TGTGCCAGCAGTGGTACCGGGACGGTCTATGGCTACACCTTC.

The sample holds many counts of this clonotype. The chain joins TRBV4-1 to TRBJ2-1; D may be TRBD2 (5 bases). Deletions cut 1 base from V and 5 bases from J, with 15 bases between. Per germline, CDR1 MGHRA and CDR2 YSYEKL. The CDR3 spans 16 residues. In DNA, the CDR3 is TGCGCCAGCAGCCAAGTGTACCCAGCGGCAGACAATGAGCAGTTCTTC. This gives the protein CASSQVYPAADNEQFF.

At least ten counts were recorded for this clonotype. In nucleotides, the CDR3 is TGCAGTGCTAGAGCGCGGGGAAACATACAAGAGACCCAGTACTTC. Translation gives CSARARGNIQETQYF. V is TRBV20-1 and J is TRBJ2-5; tentative D call: TRBD2 (6 bases). The CDR3 extends over 15 amino acids. V was clipped by 1 base and J by 2 bases, with 14 bases between them. CDR1 and CDR2 (germline): DFQATT, SNEGSKA (reference sequence).